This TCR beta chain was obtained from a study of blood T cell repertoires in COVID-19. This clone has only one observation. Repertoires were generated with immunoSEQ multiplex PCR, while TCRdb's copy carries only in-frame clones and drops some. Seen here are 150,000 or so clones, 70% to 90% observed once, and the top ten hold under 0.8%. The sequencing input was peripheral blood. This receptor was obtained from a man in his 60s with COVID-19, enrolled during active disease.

The CDR3 loop is CASSMTGTIAETQYF. CDR3 bases: TGTGCCAGCAGCATGACCGGGACTATTGCGGAGACCCAGTACTTC. The genes are TRBV7-6 and TRBJ2-5; 7 bases line up with TRBD2. Trimming removed 5 bases from V and 5 bases from J; junction bases left unmatched: 11. Germline V CDR1 and CDR2: SGHVS, FNYEAQ. CDR3 size: 15 residues.